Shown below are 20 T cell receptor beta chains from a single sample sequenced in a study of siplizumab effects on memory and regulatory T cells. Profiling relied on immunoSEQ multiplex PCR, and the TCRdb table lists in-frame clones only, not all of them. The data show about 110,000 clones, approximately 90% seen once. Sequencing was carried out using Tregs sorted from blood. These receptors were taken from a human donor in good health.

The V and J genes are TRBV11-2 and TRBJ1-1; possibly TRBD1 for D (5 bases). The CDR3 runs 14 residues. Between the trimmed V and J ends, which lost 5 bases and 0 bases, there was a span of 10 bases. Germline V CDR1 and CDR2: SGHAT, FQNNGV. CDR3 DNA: TGTGCCAGCAGCCCTCAGGGTATGAACACTGAAGCTTTCTTT. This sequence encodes CASSPQGMNTEAFF.

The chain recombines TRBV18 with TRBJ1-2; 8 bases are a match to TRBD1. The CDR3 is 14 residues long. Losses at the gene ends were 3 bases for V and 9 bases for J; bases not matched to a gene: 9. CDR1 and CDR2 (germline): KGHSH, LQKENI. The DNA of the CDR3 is TGTGCCAGCTCACCCTCGGACAGGGTGGAAAGCTACACCTTC. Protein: CASSPSDRVESYTF. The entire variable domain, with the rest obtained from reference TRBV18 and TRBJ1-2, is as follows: NAGVMQNPRHLVRRRGQEARLRCSPMKGHSHVYWYRQLPEEGLKFMVYLQKENIIDESGMPKERFSAEFPKEGPSILRIQQVVRGDSAAYFCASSPSDRVESYTFGSGTRLTVV.

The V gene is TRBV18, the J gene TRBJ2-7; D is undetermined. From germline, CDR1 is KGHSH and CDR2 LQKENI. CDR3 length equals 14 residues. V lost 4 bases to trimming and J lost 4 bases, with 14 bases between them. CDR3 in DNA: TGTGCCAGCTCACATAACAAGCTAGATTACGAGCAGTACTTC. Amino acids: CASSHNKLDYEQYF.

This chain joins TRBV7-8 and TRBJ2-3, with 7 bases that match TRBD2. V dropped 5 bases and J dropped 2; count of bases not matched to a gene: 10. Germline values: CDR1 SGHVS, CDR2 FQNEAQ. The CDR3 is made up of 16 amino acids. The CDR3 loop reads CASSPFLGRVTDTQYF. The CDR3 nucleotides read TGTGCCAGCAGCCCATTTTTGGGGAGGGTCACAGATACGCAGTATTTT.

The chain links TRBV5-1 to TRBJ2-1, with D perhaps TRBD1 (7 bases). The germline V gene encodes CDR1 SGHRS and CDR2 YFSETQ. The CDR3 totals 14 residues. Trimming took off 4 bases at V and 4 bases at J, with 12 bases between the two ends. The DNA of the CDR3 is TGCGCCAGCAGCCGGGAGACAGGGTACAATGAGCAGTTCTTC. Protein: CASSRETGYNEQFF.

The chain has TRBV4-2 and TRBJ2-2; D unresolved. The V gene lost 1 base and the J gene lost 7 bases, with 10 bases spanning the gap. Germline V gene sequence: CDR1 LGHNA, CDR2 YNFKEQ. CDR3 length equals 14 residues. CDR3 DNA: TGTGCCAGCAGCCAAGTCTCGGTAATCGGGGAGCTGTTTTTT. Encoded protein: CASSQVSVIGELFF.

CDR3 nucleotides: TGTGCCAGCAGCCCAACAGGGTACGGCTACACCTTC. Protein sequence: CASSPTGYGYTF. This chain uses TRBV5-6 with TRBJ1-2, with a tentative D call TRBD1 (6 bases). This CDR3 region has 12 residues. Looked up from germline, CDR1 is SGHDT and CDR2 is YYEEEE. The V end lost 4 bases, the J end lost 8 bases, and 12 bases lay between the germline ends. Full variable domain (remainder filled in from reference TRBV5-6 and TRBJ1-2): DAGVTQSPTHLIKTRGQQVTLRCSPKSGHDTVSWYQQALGQGPQFIFQYYEEEERQRGNFPDRFSGHQFPNYSSELNVNALLLGDSALYLCASSPTGYGYTFGSGTRLTVV.

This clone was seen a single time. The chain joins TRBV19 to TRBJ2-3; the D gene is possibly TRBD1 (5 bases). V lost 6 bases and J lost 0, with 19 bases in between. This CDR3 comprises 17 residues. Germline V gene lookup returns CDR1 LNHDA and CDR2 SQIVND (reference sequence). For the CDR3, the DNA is TGTGCCAGTAGCCCCAGACACCAGGGCACGAGCACAGATACGCAGTATTTT. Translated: CASSPRHQGTSTDTQYF.

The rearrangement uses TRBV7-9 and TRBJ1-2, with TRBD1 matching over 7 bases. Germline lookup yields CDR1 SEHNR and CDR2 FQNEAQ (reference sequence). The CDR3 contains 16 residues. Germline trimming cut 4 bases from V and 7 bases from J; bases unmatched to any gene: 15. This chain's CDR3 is CASSSREGAEYSGYTF. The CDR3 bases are TGTGCCAGCAGCTCCCGGGAGGGGGCGGAGTATAGTGGCTACACCTTC.

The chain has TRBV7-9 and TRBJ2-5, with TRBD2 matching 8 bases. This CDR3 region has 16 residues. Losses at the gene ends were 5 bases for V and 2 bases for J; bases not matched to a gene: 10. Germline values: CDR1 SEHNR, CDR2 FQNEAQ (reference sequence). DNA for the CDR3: TGTGCCAGCAGCCGGGGGGGCAGGACTCAACAAGAGACCCAGTACTTC. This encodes CASSRGGRTQQETQYF.

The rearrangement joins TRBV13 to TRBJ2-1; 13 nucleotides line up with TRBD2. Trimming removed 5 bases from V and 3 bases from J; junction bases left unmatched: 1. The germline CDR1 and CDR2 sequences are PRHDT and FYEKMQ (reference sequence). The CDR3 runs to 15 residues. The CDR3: CASSRTSGGYNEQFF. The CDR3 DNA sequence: TGTGCCAGCAGCCGGACTAGCGGGGGCTACAATGAGCAGTTCTTC. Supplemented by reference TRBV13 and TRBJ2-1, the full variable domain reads AAGVIQSPRHLIKEKRETATLKCYPIPRHDTVYWYQQGPGQDPQFLISFYEKMQSDKGSIPDRFSAQQFSDYHSELNMSSLELGDSALYFCASSRTSGGYNEQFFGPGTRLTVL.

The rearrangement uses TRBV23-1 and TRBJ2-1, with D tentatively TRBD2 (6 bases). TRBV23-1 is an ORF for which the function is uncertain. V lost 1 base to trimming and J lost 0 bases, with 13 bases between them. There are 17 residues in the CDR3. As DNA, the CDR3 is TGCGCCAGCAGTCAATGGAGGGGACTTTGCTCCTACAATGAGCAGTTCTTC. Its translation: CASSQWRGLCSYNEQFF.

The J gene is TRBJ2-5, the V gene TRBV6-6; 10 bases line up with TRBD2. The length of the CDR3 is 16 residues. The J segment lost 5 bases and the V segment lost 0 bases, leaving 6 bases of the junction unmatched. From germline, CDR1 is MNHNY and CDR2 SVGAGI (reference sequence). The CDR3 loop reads CASSYSRLAGAETQYF. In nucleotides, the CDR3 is TGTGCCAGCAGTTACTCTCGGCTAGCGGGAGCGGAGACCCAGTACTTC.

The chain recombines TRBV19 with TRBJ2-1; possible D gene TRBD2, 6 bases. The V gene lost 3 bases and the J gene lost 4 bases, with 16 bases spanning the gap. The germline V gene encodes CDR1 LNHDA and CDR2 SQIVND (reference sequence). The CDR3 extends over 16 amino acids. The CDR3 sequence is CASSMGRGFLYNEQFF. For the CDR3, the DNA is TGTGCCAGTAGTATGGGTCGGGGGTTTCTTTACAATGAGCAGTTCTTC.

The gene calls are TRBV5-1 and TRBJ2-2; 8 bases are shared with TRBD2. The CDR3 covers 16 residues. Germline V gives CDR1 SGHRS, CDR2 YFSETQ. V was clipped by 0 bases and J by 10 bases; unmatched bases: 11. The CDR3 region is CASSLAVSGAPEELFF. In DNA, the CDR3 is TGCGCCAGCAGCTTGGCGGTTAGCGGGGCCCCCGAGGAGCTGTTTTTT. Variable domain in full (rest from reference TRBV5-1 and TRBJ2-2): KAGVTQTPRYLIKTRGQQVTLSCSPISGHRSVSWYQQTPGQGLQFLFEYFSETQRNKGNFPGRFSGRQFSNSRSEMNVSTLELGDSALYLCASSLAVSGAPEELFFGEGSRLTVL.

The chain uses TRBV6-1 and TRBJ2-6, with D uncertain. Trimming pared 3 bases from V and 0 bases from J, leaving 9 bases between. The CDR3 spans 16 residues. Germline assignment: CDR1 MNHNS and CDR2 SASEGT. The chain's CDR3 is CASSDRPVSGANVLTF. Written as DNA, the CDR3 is TGTGCCAGCAGTGACAGACCAGTCTCTGGGGCCAACGTCCTGACTTTC.

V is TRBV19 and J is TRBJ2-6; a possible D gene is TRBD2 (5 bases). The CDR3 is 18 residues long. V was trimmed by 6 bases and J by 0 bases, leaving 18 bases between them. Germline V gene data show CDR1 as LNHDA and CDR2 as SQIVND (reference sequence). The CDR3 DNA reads TGTGCCAGTAGCCCCCTAACGGGATCATACTCTGGGGCCAACGTCCTGACTTTC. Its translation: CASSPLTGSYSGANVLTF. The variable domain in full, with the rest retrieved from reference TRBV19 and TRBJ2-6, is DGGITQSPKYLFRKEGQNVTLSCEQNLNHDAMYWYRQDPGQGLRLIYYSQIVNDFQKGDIAEGYSVSREKKESFPLTVTSAQKNPTAFYLCASSPLTGSYSGANVLTFGAGSRLTVL.

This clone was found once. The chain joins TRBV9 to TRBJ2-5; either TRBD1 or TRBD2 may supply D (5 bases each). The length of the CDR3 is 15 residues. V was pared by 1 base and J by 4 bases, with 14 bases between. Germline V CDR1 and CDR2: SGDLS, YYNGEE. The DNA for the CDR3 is TGTGCCAGCAGCGTACTACGGGGCGTGGGAGAGACCCAGTACTTC. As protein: CASSVLRGVGETQYF.

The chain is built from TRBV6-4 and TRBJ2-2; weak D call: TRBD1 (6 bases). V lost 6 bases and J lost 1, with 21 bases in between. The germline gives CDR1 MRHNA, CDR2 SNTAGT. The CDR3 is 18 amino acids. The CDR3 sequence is CASRRQADLTKNTGELFF. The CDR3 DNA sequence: TGTGCCAGCAGAAGACAGGCTGACTTAACTAAGAACACCGGGGAGCTGTTTTTT.

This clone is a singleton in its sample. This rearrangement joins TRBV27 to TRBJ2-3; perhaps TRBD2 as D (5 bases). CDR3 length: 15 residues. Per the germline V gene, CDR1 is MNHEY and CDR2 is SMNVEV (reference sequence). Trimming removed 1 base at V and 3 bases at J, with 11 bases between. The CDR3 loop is CASSLYPGTTDTQYF. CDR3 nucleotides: TGTGCCAGCAGTTTATATCCGGGAACGACAGATACGCAGTATTTT.